The present entry profiles one T cell receptor beta chain with its context. The antigen remains unidentified. This specimen belongs to a study of radiation and T cells in renal cell carcinoma. Clones were sequenced by immunoSEQ multiplex PCR, and TCRdb holds only the in-frame ones, with some missing. The sample shows approximately 79,000 clones, 82% of them seen only once. CDR3 length equals 13 residues. Trimming took 3 bases from V and 0 from J, leaving 3 bases between them. Germline CDR1 reads SGHAT; CDR2 reads FQNNGV. General study results and limits: Top tumor clonotypes rose in blood 2 weeks post-radiation, then contracted. Baseline intratumoral clonotype presence is unknown without pretreatment biopsies.

Stated time point: blood 2 weeks post-SBRT. Stated treatment: 15 Gy SBRT to primary tumor, nephrectomy 4 weeks later. Blood was sampled at baseline, 2 weeks and 4 weeks after SBRT. The patient's renal cell carcinoma had clear cell pathology. The genes are TRBV11-2 and TRBJ2-1; D is unclear. This TCR came from a man aged 60 to 75 with renal cell carcinoma. Sequences were derived from blood, sampled from a patient whose treatment included radiotherapy and nephrectomy. CDR3 sequence reads: CASSFGSYNEQFF. The CDR3 DNA follows: TGTGCCAGCAGCTTCGGCTCCTACAATGAGCAGTTCTTC.